These T cell receptor beta chains were read from a single sample in a study of tumor-infiltrating lymphocytes in primary liver carcinoma. TCRdb fed the multiplex PCR reads into MiXCR, producing one record per CDR3 protein. This sample has roughly 100,000 distinct CDR3 sequences; around two thirds occur once, and the top ten carry less than 15%. The source material was liver tumor tissue from sampling region 2. These receptors were obtained from a woman aged 60-70 years with primary liver carcinoma and hepatitis B virus infection. Both conserved end residues are part of each CDR3. The order of the fields is D gene, clone size, V gene, J gene, CDR3 protein, CDR3 DNA. The D gene is left open where the match is weak. Only some rows state a clone size, as once, few, many or a class for expanded clones.

>TRBD1|many|TRBV29-1|TRBJ2-5
CSAQQGARETQYF
TGCAGCGCCCAGCAGGGGGCGCGTGAGACCCAGTACTTC
>NA|NA|TRBV11-2|TRBJ1-4
CAGSFRDNGEKLFF
TGTGCCGGCAGCTTCCGGGATAATGGTGAAAAACTGTTTTTT
>NA|many|TRBV30|TRBJ2-7
CAWSFGGSSYEQYF
TGTGCCTGGAGTTTCGGAGGGAGCTCCTACGAGCAGTACTTC
>NA|NA|TRBV11-3|TRBJ2-7
CASNFYPRDGYEQYF
TGTGCCAGTAACTTCTACCCCCGGGACGGCTACGAGCAGTACTTC
>NA|NA|TRBV12-3/TRBV12-4|TRBJ1-2
CASTTERNYDHTF
TGTGCCAGCACTACTGAGAGGAACTATGACCACACCTTC
>NA|once|TRBV29-1|TRBJ2-3
CIVEEEAGDTLYF
TGCATCGTTGAAGAAGAAGCCGGGGATACGCTGTATTTT
>NA|NA|TRBV10-3|TRBJ1-5
CAISETGNSNQPHYF
TGTGCCATCAGTGAGACAGGGAATAGCAATCAGCCCCACTATTTT
>TRBD1|NA|TRBV4-1|TRBJ1-1
CASSQASTGGMGTEVFF
TGCGCAAGCAGTCAAGCGTCCACAGGGGGTATGGGTACTGAAGTTTTCTTT
>NA|once|TRBV29-1|TRBJ2-6
CNVGGTGANILTF
TGCAACGTTGGGGGAACTGGGGCCAACATCCTGACTTTC
>TRBD2|NA|TRBV28|TRBJ2-1
CASGQTSGRTSYNEHFF
TGTGCCAGCGGACAGACTAGCGGGAGGACATCCTACAATGAGCACTTCTTC
>TRBD1|NA|TRBV28|TRBJ1-1
CASSLVVGTGAEAFF
TGTGCCAGCAGTTTAGTTGTGGGGACAGGGGCTGAAGCTTTCTTT
>NA|NA|TRBV11-2|TRBJ1-1
CASSCPAGGRTEAFF
TGTGCCAGCAGTTGCCCTGCCGGGGGGCGGACTGAAGCTTTCTTT
>TRBD2|many|TRBV5-1|TRBJ2-3
CASSLGGGGGTDTQYF
TGCGCCAGCAGCTTGGGCGGGGGAGGCGGCACAGATACGCAGTATTTT
>NA|NA|TRBV29-1|TRBJ2-5
CSVGGGTGDQETQYF
TGCAGCGTGGGAGGAGGGACTGGGGACCAAGAGACCCAGTACTTC
>TRBD1|NA|TRBV11-2|TRBJ1-1
CTNVGTGGKGTEAFF
TGTACCAACGTGGGGACAGGGGGCAAGGGCACTGAAGCTTTCTTT
>NA|NA|TRBV6-6|TRBJ1-5
CANSQNPLSPQHF
TGTGCCAACAGCCAAAACCCCCTTTCGCCCCAGCATTTT
>TRBD2|many|TRBV11-2|TRBJ2-3
CASSRSGGRTDTQYF
TGTGCCAGCAGCCGTAGCGGGGGGCGAACAGATACGCAGTATTTT
>NA|NA|TRBV6-1|TRBJ2-7
CASSDPGVPCEQYF
TGTGCCAGCAGTGACCCAGGGGTTCCCTGCGAGCAGTACTTC
>NA|NA|TRBV6-2/TRBV6-3|TRBJ2-2
CVSSYSGGLNTGGLFF
TGTGTCAGCAGTTACTCGGGCGGTCTGAACACCGGGGGGCTGTTTTTT
>TRBD2|NA|TRBV6-4|TRBJ2-1
CTSSRTSGSSYNEQFF
TGTACCAGCAGTCGGACTAGCGGGAGCTCCTACAATGAGCAGTTCTTC
>NA|once|TRBV5-1|TRBJ2-7
CASNLLQDPSYEQYF
TGCGCCAGCAACTTACTACAGGATCCCTCCTACGAGCAGTACTTC
>TRBD1|NA|TRBV18|TRBJ2-7
CTSSSRDSRDEQYF
TGTACCAGCTCATCCCGGGACAGTCGGGACGAGCAGTACTTC
>TRBD2|NA|TRBV29-1|TRBJ2-1
CRVAGTSGKYVQFF
TGCAGGGTTGCAGGGACTAGCGGGAAGTATGTGCAGTTCTTC
>TRBD1|NA|TRBV2|TRBJ1-2
CASSRDRGCYTF
TGTGCCAGCAGCCGGGACAGGGGTTGCTACACCTTC
>TRBD1|many|TRBV5-1|TRBJ2-5
CASSSTRTGGETQYF
TGCGCCAGCAGCTCCACCCGTACAGGGGGAGAGACCCAGTACTTC
>TRBD2|NA|TRBV29-1|TRBJ2-3
CSVEDRREGGGTYTQYF
TGCAGCGTTGAAGATCGGCGGGAGGGAGGCGGAACATATACGCAGTATTTT
>TRBD2|few|TRBV20-1|TRBJ2-1
CSARGTSGYNEQFF
TGCAGTGCTAGGGGGACTAGCGGTTACAATGAGCAGTTCTTC
>TRBD2|NA|TRBV20-1|TRBJ2-1
CSARRAGGLAGAGEQFF
TGCAGTGCTAGAAGGGCCGGGGGACTAGCGGGAGCCGGTGAGCAGTTCTTC
>TRBD2|few|TRBV7-9|TRBJ2-1
CASSKGLAGDEQFF
TGTGCCAGCAGCAAGGGACTAGCGGGAGATGAGCAGTTCTTC
>TRBD2|few|TRBV28|TRBJ2-5
CASSPLVLAGDRETQYF
TGTGCCAGCAGTCCCCTGGTACTAGCGGGAGATCGAGAGACCCAGTACTTC
>TRBD1|NA|TRBV5-1|TRBJ2-3
CASSRRTGYTDAQYF
TGCGCCAGCAGCCGAAGGACAGGGTACACAGATGCGCAGTATTTT
>NA|NA|TRBV29-1|TRBJ2-7
CSVQDSYNEQYF
TGCAGCGTTCAGGACAGCTACAACGAGCAGTACTTC
>NA|medium-sized|TRBV11-2|TRBJ1-1
CASSLEGNTEAFF
TGTGCCAGCAGCTTAGAAGGGAACACTGAAGCTTTCTTT
>NA|NA|TRBV5-1|TRBJ2-2
CASSLSQGPGELFF
TGCGCCAGCAGCTTAAGCCAGGGCCCCGGGGAGCTGTTTTTT
>NA|NA|TRBV7-6|TRBJ2-5
CASSFIKEETQYF
TGTGCCAGCAGCTTTATAAAGGAAGAGACCCAGTACTTC
>TRBD2|NA|TRBV11-2|TRBJ2-2
CVNDFSTSGGVATGELFF
TGTGTCAACGACTTTTCGACTAGCGGGGGGGTGGCCACCGGGGAGCTGTTTTTT
>NA|NA|TRBV10-1|TRBJ2-1
CASSESGAGRNERFF
TGCGCCAGCAGTGAGTCCGGTGCAGGGCGCAATGAACGGTTCTTC
>TRBD2|NA|TRBV7-8|TRBJ2-2
CASSLGSGRPAGELFF
TGTGCCAGCAGCTTAGGTAGCGGGAGACCCGCCGGGGAGCTATTTTTT
>TRBD1|few|TRBV28|TRBJ1-2
CASSFTRQGRLGYGYTF
TGTGCCAGCAGTTTTACCCGACAGGGGCGTCTTGGCTATGGCTACACCTTC
>NA|many|TRBV29-1|TRBJ2-7
CSVEFLVRGSSYEQYF
TGCAGCGTTGAATTCTTGGTTAGGGGGAGCTCCTACGAGCAGTACTTC
>TRBD1|once|TRBV6-5|TRBJ2-3
CANSFGTGGADTQYF
TGTGCCAACAGTTTTGGGACAGGGGGCGCAGATACACAGTATTTT
>NA|few|TRBV11-2|TRBJ2-1
CASSLRDWGLYEQSF
TGTGCCAGCAGCTTAAGGGACTGGGGACTCTATGAGCAGTCCTTC
>NA|NA|TRBV5-1|TRBJ2-2
CASSLGTGTHTGDLFF
TGCGCTAGCAGCTTGGGGACCGGGACCCACACCGGGGACCTGTTTTTT
>NA|NA|TRBV6-5|TRBJ1-1
CANSSWNTEAFF
TGTGCCAACAGTTCATGGAACACTGAAGCTTTCTTT
>NA|medium-sized|TRBV29-1|TRBJ2-4
CSVEHGARNIQYF
TGCAGCGTTGAACACGGGGCCCGAAACATTCAGTACTTC
>TRBD1|many|TRBV14|TRBJ1-2
CASSQGALGDRGPPNYGYTF
TGTGCCAGCAGCCAAGGGGCCCTTGGAGACAGGGGGCCCCCAAACTATGGCTACACCTTC
>NA|NA|TRBV29-1|TRBJ2-7
CSSTTGYSYERYF
TGCAGCTCCACCACAGGGTACTCCTACGAGCGGTACTTC
>TRBD2|NA|TRBV11-2|TRBJ2-1
CSSSFISAGEMRQFF
TGCTCCAGCAGCTTTATCTCCGCGGGGGAAATGCGGCAGTTCTTC
>NA|NA|TRBV12-3/TRBV12-4|TRBJ2-5
CAGSLHRDPRETQYF
TGTGCCGGCAGTTTGCACAGGGACCCAAGAGAGACCCAATACTTC
>TRBD2|NA|TRBV5-1|TRBJ2-2
CASSSRLAGDNAGELFF
TGCGCCAGCAGCTCAAGACTAGCGGGAGATAACGCCGGGGAGCTGTTTTTT
>TRBD1|many|TRBV29-1|TRBJ1-1
CSAQGTVMNTEAFF
TGCAGCGCACAAGGGACAGTAATGAACACTGAAGCTTTCTTT
>NA|NA|TRBV28|TRBJ2-1
CASSFSERAGPSNNEQFF
TGTGCCAGCAGTTTTAGCGAGAGGGCCGGGCCTTCGAACAATGAGCAGTTCTTC
>NA|NA|TRBV4-2|TRBJ2-3
CASSQGPGHITDTQYF
TGTGCTAGCAGCCAAGGACCGGGACATATCACAGATACGCAGTATTTT
>NA|NA|TRBV18|TRBJ2-7
CASSPNRDLSLAEQYF
TGTGCCAGCTCACCAAACAGAGACTTATCCCTCGCCGAGCAGTACTTC
>TRBD2|once|TRBV11-2|TRBJ2-2
CASSVSPGLAGGEPFF
TGCGCCAGCAGCGTAAGCCCGGGACTAGCTGGCGGGGAGCCGTTTTTT
>NA|many|TRBV6-5|TRBJ1-2
CASSNLGGYGYTF
TGTGCCAGCAGCAACCTCGGGGGTTATGGCTACACCTTC
>NA|NA|TRBV7-9|TRBJ1-2
CDSSLDQHYDYTF
TGTGACAGCAGCTTAGACCAGCACTATGACTACACCTTC
>NA|NA|TRBV11-3|TRBJ2-4
CASSYRRKGREIIQYF
TGTGCCAGTAGCTACAGACGGAAGGGGCGGGAAATCATTCAGTACTTC
>NA|NA|TRBV11-3|TRBJ2-1
CASSSRWARTMGNEQFF
TGTGCCAGTAGCTCCCGGTGGGCGCGGACCATGGGCAATGAACAGTTCTTC
>TRBD2|NA|TRBV6-5|TRBJ2-1
CSSTPDLTSGIEFF
TGTTCCAGCACCCCCGACCTGACTAGCGGAATTGAGTTCTTC